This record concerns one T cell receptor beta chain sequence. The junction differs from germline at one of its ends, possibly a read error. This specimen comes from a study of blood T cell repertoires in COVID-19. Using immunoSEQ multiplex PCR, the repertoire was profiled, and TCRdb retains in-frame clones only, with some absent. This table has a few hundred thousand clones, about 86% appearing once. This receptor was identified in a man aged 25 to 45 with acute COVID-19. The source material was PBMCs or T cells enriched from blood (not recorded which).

CDR3 sequence (DNA): TGTGCCAGCAGCCCGGGACAGGGTGGGACCGGGGAGCTGTTTTTT. It specifies CASSPGQGGTGELFF. J is TRBJ2-2 and V is TRBV5-1; 9 bases agree with TRBD1. The CDR3 sequence is 15 residues long. Looked up from germline, CDR1 is SGHRS and CDR2 is YFSETQ.